This entry lists 32 T cell receptor beta chains sequenced from one sample in a study of spatial heterogeneity in lung cancer. Sample time point: sample taken at primary tumor resection. Unsorted whole RNA from tumor, nontumor lung or frozen PBMC underwent sequencing. Each CDR3 protein is one row after TCRdb ran MiXCR on the 5' RACE reads. The sample records tens of thousands of distinct CDR3 sequences, 15% to 25% being singletons. Here the sequenced sample was PBMCs, taken at surgery. The receptors originated from a male donor with early-stage non-small cell lung cancer.

The table lists this clonotype with a few counts. The gene calls are TRBV10-3 and TRBJ2-1; D is undetermined. V lost 4 bases to trimming and J lost 5 bases, with 12 bases between them. Germline loops: CDR1 ENHRY, CDR2 SYGVKD. The CDR3 spans 14 residues. The CDR3 sequence is CAISVVSTNNEQFF. The CDR3, as DNA: TGTGCCATCAGTGTTGTCTCTACGAACAATGAGCAGTTCTTC.

The chain carries TRBV27 and TRBJ2-7, with 11 bases fitting TRBD1. Germline lookup yields CDR1 MNHEY and CDR2 SMNVEV (reference sequence). CDR3 length: 13 amino acids. Trimming removed 6 bases from V and 4 bases from J; junction bases left unmatched: 2. For the CDR3, the DNA is TGTGCCAGCAGGCGGGACAGGGGGTACGAGCAGTACTTC. Translating it yields CASRRDRGYEQYF.

V usage is TRBV6-6 and J usage is TRBJ2-3, with unresolved D. Germline values: CDR1 MNHNY, CDR2 SVGAGI (reference sequence). The ends were cut back, 7 bases at V and 1 base at J, with 9 bases in the middle. The CDR3 has 13 amino acids. CDR3 coding DNA: TGTGCCAGCATTCCGGTAGGCACAGATACGCAGTATTTT. Translated: CASIPVGTDTQYF.

The V call is TRBV19, the J call TRBJ2-3, with 8 bases matching TRBD1. CDR3 length: 17 residues. The V and J ends lost 5 bases and 4 bases, in that order; junction bases with no gene match: 14. Germline V gene lookup returns CDR1 LNHDA and CDR2 SQIVND (reference sequence). The CDR3 region is CASSGTAGGVGADTQYF. The CDR3 DNA follows: TGTGCCAGTAGTGGAACTGCAGGGGGCGTAGGCGCAGATACGCAGTATTTT.

This chain uses TRBV3-1 with TRBJ2-3; D possibly corresponds to TRBD2 (6 bases). CDR1 and CDR2 from the germline V gene are LGHDT and YNNKEL (reference sequence). The V and J ends lost 6 bases and 1 base respectively, with 11 bases between them. This CDR3 has 14 residues. CDR3 loop: CASSRGGGTDTQYF. CDR3 coding DNA: TGTGCCAGCAGTCGGGGCGGGGGCACAGATACGCAGTATTTT.

This clonotype was detected only a few times. The V call is TRBV20-1, the J call TRBJ1-6; D possibly corresponds to TRBD1 (5 bases). This CDR3 has 15 amino acids. V lost 4 bases to trimming and J lost 13 bases, with 23 bases between them. Germline-derived CDR1 and CDR2 are DFQATT and SNEGSKA (reference sequence). The DNA for the CDR3 is TGCAGTGCTAACGCATCGCCGGGACCGCTTTCCCCCCTCCACTTT. It yields the protein CSANASPGPLSPLHF.

This clonotype has ten or more counts. The rearrangement links TRBV28 to TRBJ2-3; a weak D match, TRBD1 (7 bases). CDR1 and CDR2 from the germline V gene are MDHEN and SYDVKM. This CDR3 spans 16 amino acids. The V end lost 6 bases, the J end lost 4 bases, and 20 bases lay between the germline ends. The CDR3 nucleotides read TGTGCCAGCAGCCCGGTCGATCAGGGGGGTGCAGATACGCAGTATTTT. Translation gives CASSPVDQGGADTQYF.

J is TRBJ2-5 and V is TRBV7-2; the match to TRBD2 covers 8 bases. The CDR3 has 16 residues. Per the germline V gene, CDR1 is SGHTA and CDR2 is FQGNSA. After removal of 0 bases from V and 5 bases from J, the junction contained 8 bases not matched to a gene. CDR3 DNA sequence: TGTGCCAGCAGCTTAGCAGGCAGCGGGGGATGGGAGACCCAGTACTTC. Amino acid sequence: CASSLAGSGGWETQYF.

This clonotype was counted a few times. The J gene is TRBJ2-1, the V gene TRBV29-1, with 8 bases aligning to TRBD2. Unmatched junction bases numbered 3, after V lost 5 bases and J lost 6 bases. This CDR3 contains 12 residues. Germline CDR1 is SQVTM and CDR2 is ANQGSEA. CDR3 loop: CSVSSGSNEQFF. The CDR3 DNA is TGCAGCGTTTCAAGCGGGAGCAATGAGCAGTTCTTC.

This chain links TRBV15 with TRBJ2-5; D is undetermined. The V gene's germline CDR1 is LNHNV and CDR2 YYDKDF (reference sequence). The CDR3 loop spans 13 amino acids. V shed 1 base and J shed 4 bases, with 7 bases lying between them. The CDR3 DNA is TGTGCCACCAGCAGAGTCGCGAGAGAGACCCAGTACTTC. It yields the protein CATSRVARETQYF.

This clonotype has only a few counts. The V gene is TRBV7-9, the J gene TRBJ2-1, with TRBD1 as a possible D gene (6 bases). Germline CDR1 reads SEHNR; CDR2 reads FQNEAQ (reference sequence). V lost 5 bases, J lost 5 bases, and 19 bases lay in between. This CDR3 contains 16 residues. The CDR3 region has the DNA TGTGCCAGCAGCGCCGACAGGACCGGCGCGAACAATGAGCAGTTCTTC. As protein: CASSADRTGANNEQFF.

At least ten counts were recorded for this clonotype. The chain is built from TRBV29-1 and TRBJ2-5; either TRBD1 or TRBD2 may supply D (6 bases each). The CDR3 extends over 12 amino acids. Per germline, CDR1 SQVTM and CDR2 ANQGSEA. V gave up 7 bases and J gave up 5 bases, with 14 bases separating them. The CDR3 loop reads CSGEGGGETQYF. The CDR3 nucleotides read TGCAGCGGAGAGGGGGGCGGGGAGACCCAGTACTTC.

This clonotype was counted only a few times. The chain recombines TRBV4-3 with TRBJ2-3; the D gene is possibly TRBD2 (7 bases). The CDR3 sequence is 16 residues long. V was clipped by 2 bases and J by 3 bases, with 15 bases between them. CDR1 is LGHNA, CDR2 YSLEER, per germline. The chain's CDR3 is CASSQILGGRTDTQYF. The CDR3 region has the DNA TGCGCCAGCAGCCAAATTCTGGGGGGGCGGACAGATACGCAGTATTTT.

The chain has TRBV7-2 and TRBJ2-7, with TRBD2 identical over 10 bases. The CDR3 loop spans 17 amino acids. Germline V gives CDR1 SGHTA, CDR2 FQGNSA. The V gene end was trimmed by 5 bases and the J gene end by 0 bases; junction bases not matched to a gene: 10. In DNA, the CDR3 is TGTGCCAGCAGCGGTCGGACAGCGGGGGGGAGCTCCTACGAGCAGTACTTC. Its translation: CASSGRTAGGSSYEQYF.

This clonotype occurred a few times. The rearrangement uses TRBV28 and TRBJ1-2; 12 nucleotides line up with TRBD1. J lost 6 bases, V lost 6 bases, and 5 bases had no gene match. There are 14 residues in the CDR3. CDR1 and CDR2 from the germline V gene are MDHEN and SYDVKM. CDR3 DNA sequence: TGTGCCAGCAGAGGGACAGGGGGCAGGGATGGCTACACCTTC. It translates to CASRGTGGRDGYTF.

V gene TRBV27 combines with J gene TRBJ2-3; a weak D match, TRBD2 (6 bases). This CDR3 comprises 16 residues. The V end lost 3 bases, the J end lost 2 bases, and 15 bases lay between the germline ends. The V gene's germline CDR1 is MNHEY and CDR2 SMNVEV (reference sequence). This CDR3 is CASSFFFGSPTDTQYF. CDR3 bases: TGTGCCAGCAGTTTCTTTTTCGGGAGTCCCACAGATACGCAGTATTTT.

The chain recombines TRBV11-2 with TRBJ2-3; TRBD2 agrees at 10 bases. V shed 1 base and J 5 bases; nucleotides not matched to a gene: 12. This CDR3 has 18 amino acids. Germline V gene lookup returns CDR1 SGHAT and CDR2 FQNNGV. CDR3 residues: CASSLVPVSTSGLDTQYF. Here the CDR3 DNA reads TGTGCCAGCAGCTTAGTACCTGTTTCGACTAGCGGGTTAGATACGCAGTATTTT. Supplemented by reference TRBV11-2 and TRBJ2-3, the full variable domain reads EAGVAQSPRYKIIEKRQSVAFWCNPISGHATLYWYQQILGQGPKLLIQFQNNGVVDDSQLPKDRFSAERLKGVDSTLKIQPAKLEDSAVYLCASSLVPVSTSGLDTQYFGPGTRLTVL.

The genes are TRBV6-7 and TRBJ2-5, with 15 bases identical to TRBD2. TRBV6-7 falls under the ORF class, with uncertain function. CDR3 size: 17 residues. J gave up 1 base and V 2 bases, and 2 bases lay outside the gene matches. CDR3 sequence (DNA): TGTGCCAGCAGTTACCCGGGACTAGCGGGGGGCCAAGAGACCCAGTACTTC. Amino acid sequence: CASSYPGLAGGQETQYF.

The chain combines TRBV4-3 with TRBJ1-1, with 7 nucleotides matching TRBD1. CDR3 length: 16 residues. With 6 bases clipped from V and 4 bases from J, the junction kept 14 bases outside the gene matches. Looked up from germline, CDR1 is LGHNA and CDR2 is YSLEER. The CDR3 here is CASSRGQATKITEAFF. For the CDR3, the DNA is TGCGCCAGCAGTCGTGGACAGGCCACCAAAATCACTGAAGCTTTCTTT.

This clonotype was detected many times. The chain employs TRBV28 and TRBJ2-1; D remains unclear. V lost 3 bases and J 5 bases, leaving 8 bases between the germline ends. Germline V lookup: CDR1 MDHEN, CDR2 SYDVKM. This CDR3 has 13 amino acids. Here the CDR3 reads CASSFGYNNEQFF. The CDR3 coding sequence is TGTGCCAGCAGTTTTGGCTATAACAATGAGCAGTTCTTC.

The chain employs TRBV29-1 and TRBJ1-4; weak D call: TRBD1 (6 bases). Germline CDR1 is SQVTM and CDR2 is ANQGSEA. The CDR3 extends over 14 amino acids. Deletions cut 4 bases from V and 4 bases from J, with 13 bases between. CDR3 nucleotide sequence: TGCAGCGTTGTAGGAGGACAGTTTAATGAAAAACTGTTTTTT. Its translation is CSVVGGQFNEKLFF.

V is TRBV30 and J is TRBJ2-1; 11 nucleotides align to TRBD2. This CDR3 is built from 15 residues. Germline V CDR1 and CDR2: GTSNPN, SVGIG (reference sequence). After removal of 0 bases from V and 8 bases from J, the junction contained 6 bases not matched to a gene. The CDR3: CAWSVVAGGPYEQFF. The CDR3 nucleotides read TGTGCCTGGAGTGTAGTAGCGGGAGGGCCTTATGAGCAGTTCTTC.

The chain employs TRBV20-1 and TRBJ2-7; unclear D gene. CDR3 size: 15 residues. Germline CDR1 is DFQATT and CDR2 is SNEGSKA (reference sequence). V was cut by 3 bases and J by 1 base, with 16 bases left in between. The CDR3 DNA reads as TGCAGTGCTAGCCACCCCCGCAGTGGGTCCTACGAGCAGTACTTC. It translates to CSASHPRSGSYEQYF.

The rearrangement uses TRBV4-1 and TRBJ2-7; D may correspond to TRBD1 or TRBD2 (5 bases each). Germline CDR1 is MGHRA and CDR2 is YSYEKL. There are 15 residues in the CDR3. Trimming left V 1 base short and J 2 bases short, with 12 bases between. CDR3 sequence reads: CASSQAIGDPYEQYF. The CDR3 DNA reads as TGCGCCAGCAGCCAAGCAATAGGGGACCCCTACGAGCAGTACTTC.

The J gene is TRBJ2-7, the V gene TRBV4-2; 8 positions match TRBD2. Germline values: CDR1 LGHNA, CDR2 YNFKEQ. The CDR3 length is 16 residues. Trimming cost V 3 bases and J 6 bases; bases outside gene matches: 13. The CDR3 region has the DNA TGTGCCAGCAGCCACTCGGGAGGGGCAGGGCGAAGCGAGCAGTACTTC. Its protein is CASSHSGGAGRSEQYF.

This chain uses TRBV5-5 with TRBJ1-5, with TRBD1 matching 9 bases. This CDR3 contains 15 residues. Germline V gene sequence: CDR1 SGHKS, CDR2 YYEKEE (reference sequence). V trimming: 4 bases; J trimming: 3 bases; junction bases outside the gene matches: 5. The CDR3 loop is CASSTTGGDNQPQHF. Written as DNA, the CDR3 is TGTGCCAGCAGCACGACAGGGGGTGACAATCAGCCCCAGCATTTT.

For the CDR3, the DNA is TGTGCCAGCAGCAAAGAAACCCGCGGGACTAGCGCTTGCTCCTACAATGAGCAGTTCTTC. As protein: CASSKETRGTSACSYNEQFF. The chain couples TRBV21-1 to TRBJ2-1; the table's D call, TRBD2, was not checked against the DNA. TRBV21-1 is an annotated pseudogene. The length of the CDR3 is 20 residues.

Only a few counts were recorded for this clonotype. The rearrangement uses TRBV19 and TRBJ1-1; no firm D call. Trimming shortened V by 5 bases and J by 0 bases, and 10 bases separated the two germline ends. CDR1 is LNHDA and CDR2 is SQIVND in the germline V gene (reference sequence). The CDR3 has 14 amino acids. In DNA, the CDR3 is TGTGCCAGTAGTGGGATAGGGATGAACACTGAAGCTTTCTTT. It translates to CASSGIGMNTEAFF.

At least ten counts were recorded for this clonotype. The chain recombines TRBV19 with TRBJ2-7; TRBD1 matches at 9 bases. The CDR3 loop spans 15 amino acids. V lost 8 bases and J lost 3; bases outside the gene matches: 11. Germline lookup yields CDR1 LNHDA and CDR2 SQIVND (reference sequence). CDR3 nucleotide sequence: TGTGCCAGTGCTGAAACGGGACAGGGCCACTACGAGCAGTACTTC. This encodes CASAETGQGHYEQYF.

J is TRBJ2-3 and V is TRBV20-1; D is possibly TRBD2 (5 bases). The CDR3 consists of 14 residues. Trimming pared 1 base from V and 1 base from J, leaving 9 bases between. Germline CDR1 reads DFQATT; CDR2 reads SNEGSKA (reference sequence). The CDR3 region has the DNA TGCAGTGCTAGAGCGGGTAGCGGCACAGATACGCAGTATTTT. Translation: CSARAGSGTDTQYF.

This clonotype was picked up a small number of times. J is TRBJ2-1 and V is TRBV6-2 or TRBV6-3; 8 bases align to TRBD1. V lost 5 bases, J lost 9 bases, and 0 bases stayed unmatched. Per the germline V gene, CDR1 is MNHEY and CDR2 is SVGEGT. The CDR3 length is 11 residues. DNA of the CDR3: TGTGCCAGCAGTACAGGGGGTGAGCAGTTCTTC. Its translation is CASSTGGEQFF.

This chain joins TRBV18 and TRBJ2-1, with D possibly TRBD1 on 5 matching bases. The germline V gene has CDR1 KGHSH and CDR2 LQKENI. This CDR3 region has 15 residues. V gave up 7 bases and J gave up 2 bases, with 15 bases separating them. The DNA for the CDR3 is TGTGCCAGCTGCTCAGGGTCACAACCCTACAATGAGCAGTTCTTC. Translation gives CASCSGSQPYNEQFF.